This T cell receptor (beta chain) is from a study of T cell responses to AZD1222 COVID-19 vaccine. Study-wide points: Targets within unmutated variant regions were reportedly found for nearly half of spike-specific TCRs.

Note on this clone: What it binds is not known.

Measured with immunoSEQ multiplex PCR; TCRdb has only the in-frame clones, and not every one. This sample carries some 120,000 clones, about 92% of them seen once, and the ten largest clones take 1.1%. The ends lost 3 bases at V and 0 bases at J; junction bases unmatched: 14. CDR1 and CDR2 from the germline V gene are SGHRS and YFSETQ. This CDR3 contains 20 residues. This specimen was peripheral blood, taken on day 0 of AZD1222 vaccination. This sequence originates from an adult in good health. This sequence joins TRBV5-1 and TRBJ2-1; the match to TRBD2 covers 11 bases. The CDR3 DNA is TGCGCCAGCAGCTCTAAAGGGACTAGCGGTCAGAGGAGCTCCTACAATGAGCAGTTCTTC. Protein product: CASSSKGTSGQRSSYNEQFF. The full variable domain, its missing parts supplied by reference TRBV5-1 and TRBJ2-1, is KAGVTQTPRYLIKTRGQQVTLSCSPISGHRSVSWYQQTPGQGLQFLFEYFSETQRNKGNFPGRFSGRQFSNSRSEMNVSTLELGDSALYLCASSSKGTSGQRSSYNEQFFGPGTRLTVL.